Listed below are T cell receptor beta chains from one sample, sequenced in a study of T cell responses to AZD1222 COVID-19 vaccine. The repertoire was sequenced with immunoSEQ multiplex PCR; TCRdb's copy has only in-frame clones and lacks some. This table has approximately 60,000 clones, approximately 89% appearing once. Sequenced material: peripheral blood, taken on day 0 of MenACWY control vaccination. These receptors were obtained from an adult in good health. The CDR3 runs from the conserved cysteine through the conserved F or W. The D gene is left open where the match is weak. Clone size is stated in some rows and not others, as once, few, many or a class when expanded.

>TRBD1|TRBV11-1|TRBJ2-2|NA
TGTGCCAGCAGCCGCTGGACAGGCACCGGGGAGCTGTTTTTT
CASSRWTGTGELFF
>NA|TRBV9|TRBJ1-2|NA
TGTGCCAGCAGCTTTGGGACCGGTACTAACTATGGCTACACCTTC
CASSFGTGTNYGYTF
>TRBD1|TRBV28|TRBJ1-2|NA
TGTGCCAGCAGTCCCCAGGGACAGGGAAGAGGCTATGGCTACACCTTC
CASSPQGQGRGYGYTF
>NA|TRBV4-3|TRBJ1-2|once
TGCGCCAGCAGCCAAGACTACAGCCCCTATGGCTACACCTTC
CASSQDYSPYGYTF
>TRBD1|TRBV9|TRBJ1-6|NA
TGTGCCAGCAGCAGGACAGGGGACAGTACTGCCTATAATTCACCCCTCCACTTT
CASSRTGDSTAYNSPLHF
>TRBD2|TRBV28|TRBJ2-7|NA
TGTGCCAGCAGGGCTGCCTCAGGGACTAGCGGGACTTACGAGCAGTACTTC
CASRAASGTSGTYEQYF
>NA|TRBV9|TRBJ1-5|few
TGTGCCAGCAGCGAGGGGTTTGGGAATCAGCCCCAGCATTTT
CASSEGFGNQPQHF
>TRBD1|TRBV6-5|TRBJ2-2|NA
TGTGCCAGCAGGTGGAACAGGGGCACCGGGGAGCTGTTTTTT
CASRWNRGTGELFF
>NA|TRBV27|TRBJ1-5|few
TGTGCCAGCAGTCTCCACCCGAGCTATAGCAATCAGCCCCAGCATTTT
CASSLHPSYSNQPQHF
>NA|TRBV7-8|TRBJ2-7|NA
TGTGCCAGCAGCTTCAAAACGGACTATTCCTACGAGCAGTACTTC
CASSFKTDYSYEQYF
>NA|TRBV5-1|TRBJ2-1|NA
TGCGCCAGCGGCGGGACAGCCTCCTACAATGAGCAGTTCTTC
CASGGTASYNEQFF
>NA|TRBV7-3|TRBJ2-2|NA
TGTGCCAGCAGCTTAATCGCTAGCCTCGACACCGGGGAGCTGTTTTTT
CASSLIASLDTGELFF
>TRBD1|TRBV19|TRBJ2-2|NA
TGTGCCAGTCAACCAAGACAGGGGATGACCGGGGAGCTGTTTTTT
CASQPRQGMTGELFF
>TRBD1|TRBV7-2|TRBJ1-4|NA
TGTGCCAGCAGCCTCGGGACAGGGCTTGAAAAACTGTTTTTT
CASSLGTGLEKLFF
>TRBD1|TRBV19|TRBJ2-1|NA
TGTGCCAGTAGTGCAGACAGGGCCGTAGGGTCCTACAATGAGCAGTTCTTC
CASSADRAVGSYNEQFF
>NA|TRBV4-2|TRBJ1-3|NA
TGTGCCAGCAGCCAAGGGAGGAACACCATATATTTT
CASSQGRNTIYF
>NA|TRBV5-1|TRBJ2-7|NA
TGCGCCAGCAGCTTGGAGAGAGGTTCTTCCTACGAGCAGTACTTC
CASSLERGSSYEQYF
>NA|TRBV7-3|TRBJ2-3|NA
TGTGCCAGCAGCTTATCCTTTGATGCAGATACGCAGTATTTT
CASSLSFDADTQYF
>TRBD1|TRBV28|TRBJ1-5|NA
TGTGCCAGCAGTCTGGGGACAGGCCCCAATCAGCCCCAGCATTTT
CASSLGTGPNQPQHF
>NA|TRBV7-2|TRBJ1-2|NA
TGTGCCAGCAGCTTAAGAGGGACCGGGCTGCGTGGCTACACCTTC
CASSLRGTGLRGYTF
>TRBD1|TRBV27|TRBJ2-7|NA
TGTGCCAGCAGGAGGGACAGTTATTACGAGCAGTACTTC
CASRRDSYYEQYF
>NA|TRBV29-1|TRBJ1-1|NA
TGCAGCGTTACAGGCGTGAACACTGAAGCTTTCTTT
CSVTGVNTEAFF
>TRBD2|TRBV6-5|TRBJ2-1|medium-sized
TGTGCCAGCACTCAGACTAGCGGGGACTACAATGAGCAGTTCTTC
CASTQTSGDYNEQFF
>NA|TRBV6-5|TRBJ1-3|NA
TGTGCCAGCAGTTCCCGTATCAGCTCTGGAAACACCATATATTTT
CASSSRISSGNTIYF
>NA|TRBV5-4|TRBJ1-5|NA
TGTGCCAGCAGCCGGGAGAAAAATCAGCCCCAGCATTTT
CASSREKNQPQHF
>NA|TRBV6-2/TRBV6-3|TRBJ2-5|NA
TGTGCCAGCAGTTACGTCGGGGAGACCCAGTACTTC
CASSYVGETQYF
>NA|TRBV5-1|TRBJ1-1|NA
TGCGCCAGCAGCCAGGATTCGGGCACTGAAGCTTTCTTT
CASSQDSGTEAFF
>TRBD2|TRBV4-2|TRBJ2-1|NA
TGTGCCAGCAGCCCCCGGACTAGCGGGAGTATCTACAATGAGCAGTTCTTC
CASSPRTSGSIYNEQFF
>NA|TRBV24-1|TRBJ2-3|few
TGTGCCACCAGTGAGGCTAGCGCTCTCGCAGATACGCAGTATTTT
CATSEASALADTQYF